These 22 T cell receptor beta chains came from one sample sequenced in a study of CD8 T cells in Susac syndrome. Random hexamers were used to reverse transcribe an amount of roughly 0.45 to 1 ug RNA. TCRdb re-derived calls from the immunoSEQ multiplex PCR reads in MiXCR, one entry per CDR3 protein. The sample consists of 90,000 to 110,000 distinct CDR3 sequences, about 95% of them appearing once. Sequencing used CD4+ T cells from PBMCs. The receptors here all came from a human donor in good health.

The CDR3 is CASSPWGDLNTEAFF. The DNA for the CDR3 is TGTGCCAGCAGCCCATGGGGGGATTTGAACACTGAAGCTTTCTTT. V is TRBV7-9 and J is TRBJ1-1; weak D call: TRBD1 (5 bases). The CDR3 is 15 amino acids. Trimming left V 5 bases short and J 0 bases short, with 13 bases between. Germline V gene sequence: CDR1 SEHNR, CDR2 FQNEAQ (reference sequence).

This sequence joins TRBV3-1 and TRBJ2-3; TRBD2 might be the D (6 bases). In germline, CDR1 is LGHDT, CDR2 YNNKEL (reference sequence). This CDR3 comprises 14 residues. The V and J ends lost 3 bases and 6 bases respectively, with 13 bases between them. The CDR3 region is CASSHSGSPDTQYF. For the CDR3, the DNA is TGTGCCAGCAGCCATTCCGGGAGTCCGGATACGCAGTATTTT.

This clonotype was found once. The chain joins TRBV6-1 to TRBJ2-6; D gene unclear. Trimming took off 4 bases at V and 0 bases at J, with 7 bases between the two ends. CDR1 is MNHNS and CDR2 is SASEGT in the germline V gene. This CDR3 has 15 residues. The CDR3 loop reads CASSGSSSGANVLTF. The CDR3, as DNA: TGTGCCAGCAGTGGGTCTTCCTCTGGGGCCAACGTCCTGACTTTC.

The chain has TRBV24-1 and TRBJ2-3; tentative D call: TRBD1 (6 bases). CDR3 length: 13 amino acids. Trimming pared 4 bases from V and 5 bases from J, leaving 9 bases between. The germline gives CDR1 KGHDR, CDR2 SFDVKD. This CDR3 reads CATSEGGRDTQYF. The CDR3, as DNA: TGTGCCACCAGTGAAGGGGGTAGAGATACGCAGTATTTT.

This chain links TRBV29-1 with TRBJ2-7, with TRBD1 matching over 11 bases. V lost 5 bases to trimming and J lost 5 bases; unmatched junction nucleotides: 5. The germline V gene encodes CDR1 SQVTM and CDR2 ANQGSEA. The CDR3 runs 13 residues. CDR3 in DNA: TGCAGCGTTTCACGGGACAGGGGGGACGAGCAGTACTTC. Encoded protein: CSVSRDRGDEQYF.

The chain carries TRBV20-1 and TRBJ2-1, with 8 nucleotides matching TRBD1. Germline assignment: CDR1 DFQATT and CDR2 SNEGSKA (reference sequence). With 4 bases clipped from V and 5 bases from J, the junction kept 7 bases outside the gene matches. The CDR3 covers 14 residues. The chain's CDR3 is CSATGQGKNNEQFF. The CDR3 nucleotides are TGCAGTGCTACTGGACAGGGAAAGAACAATGAGCAGTTCTTC.

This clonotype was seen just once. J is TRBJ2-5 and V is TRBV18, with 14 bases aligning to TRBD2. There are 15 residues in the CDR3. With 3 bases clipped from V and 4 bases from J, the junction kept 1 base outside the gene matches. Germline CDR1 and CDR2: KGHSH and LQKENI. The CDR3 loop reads CASSPGLAGAETQYF. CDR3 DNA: TGTGCCAGCTCACCGGGACTAGCGGGAGCAGAGACCCAGTACTTC.

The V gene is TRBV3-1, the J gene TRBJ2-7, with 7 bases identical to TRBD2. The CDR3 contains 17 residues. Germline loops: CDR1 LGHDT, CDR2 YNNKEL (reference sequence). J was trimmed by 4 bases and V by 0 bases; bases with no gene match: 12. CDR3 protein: CASSQDPSGRGRYEQYF. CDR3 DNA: TGTGCCAGCAGCCAAGATCCCTCCGGGCGGGGGAGGTACGAGCAGTACTTC.

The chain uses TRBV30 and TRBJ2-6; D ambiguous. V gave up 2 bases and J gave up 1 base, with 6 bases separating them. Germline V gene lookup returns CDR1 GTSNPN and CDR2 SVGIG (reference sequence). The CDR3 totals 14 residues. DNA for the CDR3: TGTGCCTGGAGTTTACTATCTGGGGCCAACGTCCTGACTTTC. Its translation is CAWSLLSGANVLTF.

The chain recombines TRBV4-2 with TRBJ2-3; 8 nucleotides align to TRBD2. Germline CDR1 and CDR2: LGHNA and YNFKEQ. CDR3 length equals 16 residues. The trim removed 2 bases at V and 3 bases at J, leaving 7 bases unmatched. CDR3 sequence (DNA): TGTGCCAGCAGCCAATTTACTAGCGGCTCGACAGATACGCAGTATTTT. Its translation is CASSQFTSGSTDTQYF.

The CDR3 sequence: CSVNRDGIKNTEAFF. The CDR3, as DNA: TGCAGCGTTAACCGGGACGGAATTAAAAACACTGAAGCTTTCTTT. This chain connects TRBV29-1 to TRBJ1-1; D is perhaps TRBD1 (5 bases). Trimming pared 5 bases from V and 2 bases from J, leaving 18 bases between. CDR1 and CDR2 (germline): SQVTM, ANQGSEA. This CDR3 has 15 residues. The variable domain in full, completed from reference TRBV29-1 and TRBJ1-1, reads SAVISQKPSRDICQRGTSLTIQCQVDSQVTMMFWYRQQPGQSLTLIATANQGSEATYESGFVIDKFPISRPNLTFSTLTVSNMSPEDSSIYLCSVNRDGIKNTEAFFGQGTRLTVV.

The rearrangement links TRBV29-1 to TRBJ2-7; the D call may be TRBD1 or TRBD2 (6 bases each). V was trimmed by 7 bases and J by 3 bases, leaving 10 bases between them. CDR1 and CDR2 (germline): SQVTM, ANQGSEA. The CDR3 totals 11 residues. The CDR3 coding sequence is TGCAGCGCGGGGGCAAACTACGAGCAGTACTTC. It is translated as CSAGANYEQYF.

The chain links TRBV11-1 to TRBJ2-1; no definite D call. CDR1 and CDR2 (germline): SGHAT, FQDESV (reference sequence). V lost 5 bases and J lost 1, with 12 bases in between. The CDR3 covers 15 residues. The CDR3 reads CASSPRRVSYNEQFF. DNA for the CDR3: TGTGCCAGCAGCCCCCGTCGGGTTTCCTACAATGAGCAGTTCTTC.

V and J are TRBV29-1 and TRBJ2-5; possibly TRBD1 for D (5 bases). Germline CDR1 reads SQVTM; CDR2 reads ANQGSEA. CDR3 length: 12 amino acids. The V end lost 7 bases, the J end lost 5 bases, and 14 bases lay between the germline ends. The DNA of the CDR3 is TGCAGCGCTGGACACTCCGGGGAGACCCAGTACTTC. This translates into CSAGHSGETQYF.

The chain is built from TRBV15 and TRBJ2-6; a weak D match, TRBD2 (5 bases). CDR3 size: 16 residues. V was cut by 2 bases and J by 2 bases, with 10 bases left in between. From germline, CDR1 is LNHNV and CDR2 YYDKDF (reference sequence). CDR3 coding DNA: TGTGCCACCAGCAGACTCGGGGATGCTGGGGCCAACGTCCTGACTTTC. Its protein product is CATSRLGDAGANVLTF.

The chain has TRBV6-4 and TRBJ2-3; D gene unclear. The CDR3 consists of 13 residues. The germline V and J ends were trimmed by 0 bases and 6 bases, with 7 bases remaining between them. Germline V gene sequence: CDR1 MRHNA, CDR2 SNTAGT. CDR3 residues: CASSDSGGDTQYF. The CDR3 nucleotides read TGTGCCAGCAGTGACTCGGGTGGGGATACGCAGTATTTT.

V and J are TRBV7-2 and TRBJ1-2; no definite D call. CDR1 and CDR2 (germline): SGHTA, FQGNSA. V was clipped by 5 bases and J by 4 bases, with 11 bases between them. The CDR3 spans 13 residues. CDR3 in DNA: TGTGCCAGCAGCCAAGACACTCTCTATGGCTACACCTTC. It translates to CASSQDTLYGYTF.

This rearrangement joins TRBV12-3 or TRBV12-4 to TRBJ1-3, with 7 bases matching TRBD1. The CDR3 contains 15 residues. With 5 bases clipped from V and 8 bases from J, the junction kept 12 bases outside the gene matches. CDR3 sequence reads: CASSRSGQREDTIYF. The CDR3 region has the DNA TGTGCCAGCAGTCGATCGGGACAGAGAGAAGACACCATATATTTT.

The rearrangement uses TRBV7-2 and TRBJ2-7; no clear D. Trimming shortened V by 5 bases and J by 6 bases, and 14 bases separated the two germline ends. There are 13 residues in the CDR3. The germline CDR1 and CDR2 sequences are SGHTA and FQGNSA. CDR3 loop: CASSPNKGGEQYF. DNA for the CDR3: TGTGCCAGCAGCCCTAACAAGGGCGGCGAGCAGTACTTC. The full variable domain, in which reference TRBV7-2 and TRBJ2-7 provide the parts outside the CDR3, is GAGVSQSPSNKVTEKGKDVELRCDPISGHTALYWYRQSLGQGLEFLIYFQGNSAPDKSGLPSDRFSAERTGGSVSTLTIQRTQQEDSAVYLCASSPNKGGEQYFGPGTRLTVT.

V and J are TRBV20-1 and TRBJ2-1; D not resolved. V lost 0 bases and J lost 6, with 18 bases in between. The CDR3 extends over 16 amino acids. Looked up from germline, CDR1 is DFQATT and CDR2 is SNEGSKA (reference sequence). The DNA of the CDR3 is TGCAGTGCTAGAGACCCGACGGGTACGCACGGCAATGAGCAGTTCTTC. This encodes CSARDPTGTHGNEQFF.

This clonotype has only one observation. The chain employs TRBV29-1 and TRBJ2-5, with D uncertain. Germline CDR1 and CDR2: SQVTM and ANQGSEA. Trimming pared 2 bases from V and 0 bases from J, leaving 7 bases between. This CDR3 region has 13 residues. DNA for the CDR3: TGCAGCGTTGAACAGCTGTACCAAGAGACCCAGTACTTC. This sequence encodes CSVEQLYQETQYF.

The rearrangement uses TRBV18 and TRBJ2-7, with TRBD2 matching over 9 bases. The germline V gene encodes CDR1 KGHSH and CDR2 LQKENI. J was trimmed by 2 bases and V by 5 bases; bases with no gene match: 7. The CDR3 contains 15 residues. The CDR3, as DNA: TGTGCCAGCTCAACCCGACTAGCGGACCCCTACGAGCAGTACTTC. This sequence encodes CASSTRLADPYEQYF. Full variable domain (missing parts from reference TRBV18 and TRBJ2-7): NAGVMQNPRHLVRRRGQEARLRCSPMKGHSHVYWYRQLPEEGLKFMVYLQKENIIDESGMPKERFSAEFPKEGPSILRIQQVVRGDSAAYFCASSTRLADPYEQYFGPGTRLTVT.